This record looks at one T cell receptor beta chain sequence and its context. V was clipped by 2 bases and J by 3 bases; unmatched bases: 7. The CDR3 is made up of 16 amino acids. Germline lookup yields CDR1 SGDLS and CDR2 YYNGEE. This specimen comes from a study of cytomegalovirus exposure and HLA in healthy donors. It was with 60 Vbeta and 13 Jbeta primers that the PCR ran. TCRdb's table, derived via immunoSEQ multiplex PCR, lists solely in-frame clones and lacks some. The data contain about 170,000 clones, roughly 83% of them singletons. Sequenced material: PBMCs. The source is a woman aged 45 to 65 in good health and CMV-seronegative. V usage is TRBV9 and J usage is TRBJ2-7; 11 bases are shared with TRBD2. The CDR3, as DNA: TGTGCCAGCAGCGTTAGCGGGGGGGCAAATTTCTACGAGCAGTACTTC. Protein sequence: CASSVSGGANFYEQYF.